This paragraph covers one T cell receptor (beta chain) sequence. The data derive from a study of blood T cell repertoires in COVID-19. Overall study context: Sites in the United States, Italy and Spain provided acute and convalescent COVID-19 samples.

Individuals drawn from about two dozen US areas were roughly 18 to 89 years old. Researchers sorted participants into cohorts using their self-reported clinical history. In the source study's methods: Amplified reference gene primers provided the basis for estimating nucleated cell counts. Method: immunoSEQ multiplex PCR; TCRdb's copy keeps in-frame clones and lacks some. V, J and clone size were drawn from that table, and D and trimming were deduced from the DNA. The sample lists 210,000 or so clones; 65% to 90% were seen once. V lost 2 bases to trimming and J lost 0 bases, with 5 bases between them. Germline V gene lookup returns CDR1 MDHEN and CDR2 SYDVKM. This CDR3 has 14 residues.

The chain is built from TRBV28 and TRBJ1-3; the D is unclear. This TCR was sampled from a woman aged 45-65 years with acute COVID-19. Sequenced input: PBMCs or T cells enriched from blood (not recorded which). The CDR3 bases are TGTGCCAGCAGTTTAGTAAACTCTGGAAACACCATATATTTT. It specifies CASSLVNSGNTIYF.